Here is one T cell receptor beta chain with its context. This clonotype was picked up a small number of times. The antigen this receptor binds is unknown. Base qualities are not provided; no much larger clone lies one nucleotide away. This entry comes from a study of blood T cells in healthy people across ages (dated by TCRdb to the mid-2010s). Broadly, across the study: In model experiments, template switching captured about one uniquely barcoded TCR beta cDNA molecule for every two T cells. Four age groups were formed from the donors: young (average 16 years), middle-aged (approximately 40), aged (62) and long-lived (about 80). Age-related changes in TCR beta repertoire diversity were measured in the study by deep sequencing normalized with unique cDNA molecular identifiers. To avoid experimental bias, donors of different ages were distributed randomly across sequencing lanes. Using the same blood draw, the study looked at two additional independent replicas of 1 million unique cDNA reads for two donors, one aged 18 to 29 and the other aged 80 or older.

Preparation of the library involved 5' RACE. Sequencing used an Illumina HiSeq 2500. A second PCR of 7 to 11 cycles was performed with a sample-barcoded 5' primer and a J-beta primer mix. A unique molecular identifier was introduced onto each TCR beta cDNA molecule by a template-switch 5' adaptor carrying 12 random nucleotides. Each sample yielded at least 2.5 million CDR3-containing paired-end reads. First-strand cDNA was synthesized from all RNA with the Mint cDNA synthesis kit, primed by a TRBC-specific oligonucleotide. All cDNA was treated with uracil-DNA glycosylase and then went through a first 18-cycle PCR with the universal primers M1SS and BC2_uni_R. In the authors' own workflow: Normalization of each sample was performed by random selection of 1 million high-quality reads, each carrying a distinct molecular identifier. Instead of being binned into consensus sequences, reads with shared molecular identifiers were discarded. MiTCR, run with a Q25 quality threshold and the strictest error-elimination algorithm, handled CDR3 identification, clonotype clustering and error correction. Lower-bound total TCR beta diversity was estimated with a nonparametric unseen species model using Euler transformation. Through fastp at Q25 and MiXCR, TCRdb rebuilt clones from the public reads, retaining in-frame beta chains. Rows merge per CDR3 protein into single entries with the most common DNA and genes. The authors' filters were not applied to this entry. The sample table contains 800,000 to 950,000 distinct CDR3 sequences; only one count was recorded for roughly 50% of them. Under 15% of the sample comes from the top ten.

General conclusions and limits of the study: Observed TCR beta diversity per million T cells fell roughly linearly with age, and a significant reduction was already apparent by age around 40. Compared with the aged group, the long-lived group had more naive CD4+ T cells, fewer expanded clones and increased TCR diversity, a pattern suggesting age selection. A strong correlation was found between observed TCR beta diversity and the percentage of naive T cells measured by flow cytometry. Since profiling was done on bulk unsorted PBMCs, naive and antigen-experienced compartments could not be conclusively compared. Estimates of total diversity from one million sequenced T cells were regarded as lower bounds and underestimates. The CMV infection status of donors was not known, potentially confounding age-related changes in expanded clonotypes.

Donors were 39 systemically healthy Caucasian individuals from Russia aged roughly 6 to 100 years. Around 10 milliliters of peripheral blood were drawn from each donor into EDTA-treated Vacutainer tubes. Ficoll-Paque density-gradient centrifugation was used to isolate PBMCs, with at least 7 million per sample. Trizol reagent was used to extract total RNA from PBMCs, with at least 5.5 micrograms per sample. For every donor, an aliquot of PBMCs went through flow cytometry to measure the percentages of naive CD45RAhigh/CD27high T cells. Specimen: blood. This receptor was obtained from a man aged 25-45 years in good health.

The sequenced DNA is TGTGCCAGCAGCTTCGAAGTCGGGGCGGCCAGGTGGTATGGCTACACCTTC. This gives the protein CASSFEVGAARWYGYTF. The chain joins TRBV7-2 to TRBJ1-2, with TRBD1 tentatively as D gene (5 bases match). The germline V gene sets CDR1 to SGHTA and CDR2 to FQGNSA. V gives up 3 bases and J gives up 5 bases, and the segment between their germline ends measures 22 bases. The CDR3 starts with the cysteine, ends with the phenylalanine, and has 17 residues. Of the read, only the CDR3 DNA is kept; its 51 bases are in frame from base 1.